Sequencing of this T cell receptor beta chain was carried out in a study of cytomegalovirus exposure and HLA in healthy donors. TCRdb's copy holds only in-frame clones and misses some; the assay was immunoSEQ multiplex PCR. The sample records 70,000 to 80,000 clones, 94% being singletons. Germline values: CDR1 MDHEN, CDR2 SYDVKM. V lost 2 bases to trimming and J lost 8 bases, with 9 bases between them. This CDR3 contains 12 residues. The J gene is TRBJ1-2, the V gene TRBV28; D is unresolved. The sequence was collected from a woman younger than 35 in good health and CMV-seropositive. The specimen was PBMCs. CDR3: CASSLTAMGYTF. The CDR3 region has the DNA TGTGCCAGCAGTTTAACAGCTATGGGCTACACCTTC.